This T cell receptor (beta chain) was captured by sequencing in a study of blood T cell repertoires in COVID-19. The CDR3 totals 15 residues. V was clipped by 5 bases and J by 2 bases, with 15 bases between them. In germline, CDR1 is SGHNT, CDR2 YENEEA. The repertoire was sequenced with immunoSEQ multiplex PCR; TCRdb's copy has only in-frame clones and lacks some. The table shows around 65,000 clones, with 85% occurring only once. The V and J genes are TRBV11-3 and TRBJ1-1; perhaps TRBD1 as D (5 bases). Sequenced material: peripheral blood. The TCR sequence derives from a man in his 70s with acute or convalescent COVID-19. CDR3 sequence (DNA): TGTGCCAGCAGCCCAATTGACAGAGCTAACACTGAAGCTTTCTTT. It is translated as CASSPIDRANTEAFF.